This TCR beta chain was sequenced in a study of naive and memory T cell subsets. This clonotype was detected only a few times. Antigen unknown. General study results and limits: Each distinct alpha or beta sequence counts as one clonotype.

The germline V gene encodes CDR1 SGHTA and CDR2 FQGNSA. V lost 5 bases and J lost 4, with 15 bases in between. The CDR3 sequence is 14 residues long. Two oligonucleotides, mixed equimolar, formed the beta constant-region primer covering TRBC1 and TRBC2. TCRdb itself ran the UMI-ligation and nested PCR reads through MiXCR, one entry per CDR3 protein. The table has approximately 89,000 distinct CDR3 sequences, roughly 7.3% seen once; the top ten hold over 1.5%. The receptor comes from a human donor in good health. Sequenced: central memory CD4+ T cells from blood. V and J are TRBV7-2 and TRBJ2-7; TRBD1 or TRBD2 may be the D gene (6 bases each). CDR3 sequence (DNA): TGTGCCAGCAGCCATGGAGGGGGACGGTACGAGCAGTACTTC. Protein: CASSHGGGRYEQYF.